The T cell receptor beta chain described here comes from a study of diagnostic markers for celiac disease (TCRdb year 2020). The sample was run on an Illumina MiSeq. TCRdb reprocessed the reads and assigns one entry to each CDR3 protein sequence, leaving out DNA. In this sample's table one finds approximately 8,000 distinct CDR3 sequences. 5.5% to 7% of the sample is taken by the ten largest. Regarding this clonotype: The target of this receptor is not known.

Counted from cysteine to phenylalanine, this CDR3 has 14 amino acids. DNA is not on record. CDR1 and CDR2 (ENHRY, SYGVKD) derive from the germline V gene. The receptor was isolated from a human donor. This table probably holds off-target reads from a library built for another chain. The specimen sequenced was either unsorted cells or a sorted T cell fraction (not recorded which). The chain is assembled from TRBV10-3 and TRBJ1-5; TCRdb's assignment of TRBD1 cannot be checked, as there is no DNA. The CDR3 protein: CAITETGGEQPQHF.